The text below deals with one TCR beta chain. Antigen: not known. Other DNA sequences in the same sample also yield this CDR3. The record originates from a study of CD8+ T cells in alopecia areata. Study conclusions and caveats: Uncertainty about whether baseline CD8+ expansion is linked to response remains, with one nonresponder. Possibly as an HLA-related effect, TCR sharing across patients appeared less clear than in mice. Clonality in the scalp and expanded CD8+ clones ranked among the top 100 were significantly decreased by tofacitinib.

The CDR3 sequence is 13 residues long. Germline lookup yields CDR1 MNHEY and CDR2 SMNVEV (reference sequence). V gave up 2 bases and J gave up 0 bases, with 4 bases separating them. Reverse transcription of extracted RNA yielded cDNA, which provided the sequencing template. Sequencing was performed with immunoSEQ multiplex PCR; in TCRdb, only in-frame clones are kept and a portion is missing. This sample has about 180,000 clones, with about 55% found just once. As to treatment: oral pan-JAK inhibitor, 5-10 mg twice daily. PBMCs were stained for CD3, CD4 and CD8, and CD4+ and CD8+ T cells were sorted. This sequence originates from a human donor with alopecia areata. The chain has TRBV27 and TRBJ1-1; no reliable D call. This specimen was CD8+ T cells sorted from blood, taken at week 24, from a patient treated with tofacitinib. The CDR3 is CASSLTLNTEAFF. CDR3 nucleotides: TGTGCCAGCAGTTTAACTCTGAACACTGAAGCTTTCTTT.